Each of the 20 T cell receptor beta chains below was sequenced from the same sample in a study of patients and donors after allogeneic stem cell transplantation. MiXCR, applied by TCRdb to the RT-PCR reads, yields one record per CDR3 protein. Among approximately 410,000 distinct CDR3 sequences, 16% were seen once, and the ten largest hold around 7.2%. The source material was blood, either unsorted or a sorted T cell fraction (not recorded which). Receptors were obtained from a human donor who was either an allogeneic HSCT recipient or a stem cell or donor lymphocyte infusion donor (not recorded which). It is not recorded whose cells these are; they may come from a transplant donor.

This clonotype has at least ten counts. The rearrangement links TRBV4-2 to TRBJ2-7; D gene ambiguous. This CDR3 is 15 amino acids long. Trimming shortened V by 0 bases and J by 3 bases, and 12 bases separated the two germline ends. Per the germline V gene, CDR1 is LGHNA and CDR2 is YNFKEQ. CDR3 DNA: TGTGCCAGCAGCCAAGACGGGTCCACTAACTACGAGCAGTACTTC. It yields the protein CASSQDGSTNYEQYF.

The rearrangement joins TRBV7-6 to TRBJ2-7, with TRBD1 matching 7 bases. CDR1 is SGHVS and CDR2 is FNYEAQ in the germline V gene. The CDR3 is 16 amino acids. J gave up 3 bases and V 2 bases, and 10 bases lay outside the gene matches. The chain's CDR3 is CASSLRDSRRFYEQYF. As DNA, the CDR3 is TGTGCCAGCAGCTTAAGGGACAGTCGGAGGTTCTACGAGCAGTACTTC.

The chain uses TRBV4-2 and TRBJ2-5; TRBD2 matches 7 bases. There are 16 residues in the CDR3. Germline V lookup: CDR1 LGHNA, CDR2 YNFKEQ. Trimming at V came to 0 bases and at J to 1 base, leaving 5 bases not matched to a gene. The CDR3 here is CASSQDLGGVQETQYF. The CDR3 DNA reads as TGTGCCAGCAGCCAAGACCTGGGAGGGGTCCAAGAGACCCAGTACTTC.

This clonotype came up a few times. The chain uses TRBV20-1 and TRBJ1-4, with D unresolved. V was shortened by 3 bases and J by 6 bases, with 2 bases between the two germline ends. The CDR3 covers 10 residues. The germline gives CDR1 DFQATT, CDR2 SNEGSKA (reference sequence). CDR3 residues: CSASDEKLFF. In DNA, the CDR3 is TGCAGTGCTAGCGATGAAAAACTGTTTTTT.

This clonotype was counted many times. This chain links TRBV3-1 with TRBJ1-5; D remains unclear. Trimming took 0 bases from V and 4 from J, leaving 4 bases between them. The CDR3 is 13 residues long. Germline V gene data show CDR1 as LGHDT and CDR2 as YNNKEL (reference sequence). CDR3 amino acids: CASSQDVNQPQHF. CDR3 sequence (DNA): TGTGCCAGCAGCCAAGATGTGAATCAGCCCCAGCATTTT.

The chain recombines TRBV6-5 with TRBJ1-5; D unresolved. Trimming cost V 0 bases and J 6 bases, with 6 bases left between them. CDR1 is MNHEY and CDR2 is SVGAGI in the germline V gene. This CDR3 is built from 13 residues. The CDR3 DNA sequence: TGTGCCAGCAGTTACTCCCCGGGTCAGCCCCAGCATTTT. Residues: CASSYSPGQPQHF.

The chain has TRBV20-1 and TRBJ2-1; D gene uncertain. CDR1 DFQATT and CDR2 SNEGSKA come from the germline V gene (reference sequence). CDR3 size: 15 residues. V was cut by 2 bases and J by 4 bases, with 15 bases left in between. The CDR3 protein is CSARSGSTAYNEQFF. The CDR3 DNA reads TGCAGTGCTAGAAGTGGGTCAACTGCTTACAATGAGCAGTTCTTC.

This clonotype was seen only a few times. The chain combines TRBV6-1 with TRBJ1-5, with 10 bases aligning to TRBD1. CDR3 length: 14 amino acids. In germline, CDR1 is MNHNS, CDR2 SASEGT. V was pared by 5 bases and J by 6 bases, with 4 bases of the junction left unmatched. CDR3 in DNA: TGTGCCAGCAGTAGACAGGGGGCAAGTCAGCCCCAGCATTTT. Residues: CASSRQGASQPQHF.

This clonotype was recorded a few times. The rearrangement links TRBV20-1 to TRBJ1-1; TRBD1 aligns across 8 bases. After removal of 2 bases from V and 8 bases from J, the junction contained 16 bases not matched to a gene. CDR3 length: 16 residues. Germline loops: CDR1 DFQATT, CDR2 SNEGSKA (reference sequence). CDR3 sequence (DNA): TGCAGTGCTAGAAGGACAGGGACCTCGCTTGGGAGCGAAGCTTTCTTT. It yields the protein CSARRTGTSLGSEAFF.

The J gene is TRBJ2-7, the V gene TRBV10-2, with a weak D call TRBD2 (6 bases). V was cut by 0 bases and J by 4 bases, with 19 bases left in between. The length of the CDR3 is 17 residues. Germline CDR1 and CDR2: WSHSY and SAAADI. CDR3 nucleotides: TGCGCCAGCAGTGAGTCGTACGGCGGGGTGCGGTTGTACGAGCAGTACTTC. It translates to CASSESYGGVRLYEQYF.

This clonotype has more than one count but fewer than ten. The chain links TRBV18 to TRBJ1-5; D gene uncertain. The CDR3 extends over 13 amino acids. The germline V gene has CDR1 KGHSH and CDR2 LQKENI. Trimming shortened V by 3 bases and J by 5 bases, and 8 bases separated the two germline ends. For the CDR3, the DNA is TGTGCCAGCTCACCGTCCCCCGATCAGCCCCAGCATTTT. Protein sequence: CASSPSPDQPQHF.

This clonotype was seen a handful of times. The gene calls are TRBV10-2 and TRBJ2-4, with D possibly TRBD1 on 5 matching bases. CDR1 and CDR2 (germline): WSHSY, SAAADI. The V end lost 6 bases, the J end lost 10 bases, and 22 bases lay between the germline ends. The CDR3 has 15 amino acids. The CDR3 protein is CASSRVAKGARIQYF. In DNA form, the CDR3 reads TGCGCCAGCAGCCGAGTCGCAAAAGGGGCCCGGATTCAGTACTTC.

The chain couples TRBV27 to TRBJ2-7; no reliable D call. The CDR3 consists of 13 residues. Germline V CDR1 and CDR2: MNHEY, SMNVEV (reference sequence). The V and J ends lost 0 bases and 5 bases respectively, with 8 bases between them. CDR3 protein: CASSLSTRHEQYF. The CDR3 DNA sequence: TGTGCCAGCAGTTTATCGACACGCCACGAGCAGTACTTC.

This clonotype was detected many times. This chain uses TRBV20-1 with TRBJ2-5, with D tentatively TRBD2 (5 bases). Germline V lookup: CDR1 DFQATT, CDR2 SNEGSKA (reference sequence). The CDR3 extends over 11 amino acids. The V end was cut by 3 bases, the J end by 5 bases, with 7 bases between. This CDR3 reads CSASSGETQYF. CDR3 coding DNA: TGCAGTGCTAGTTCGGGGGAGACCCAGTACTTC.

This chain connects TRBV5-1 to TRBJ2-1; 7 positions match TRBD2. The ends lost 2 bases at V and 0 bases at J; junction bases unmatched: 8. Germline loops: CDR1 SGHRS, CDR2 YFSETQ. CDR3 size: 17 residues. The CDR3 sequence: CASSFSQGLISYNEQFF. The CDR3 region has the DNA TGCGCCAGCAGCTTCTCCCAGGGACTAATCTCCTACAATGAGCAGTTCTTC.

V gene TRBV12-3 or TRBV12-4 combines with J gene TRBJ2-3; D tentatively reads TRBD1 or TRBD2 (5 bases each). CDR3 size: 15 residues. Between the trimmed V and J ends, which lost 6 bases and 1 base, there was a span of 14 bases. CDR3: CASSPTVGGTDTQYF. In DNA, the CDR3 is TGTGCCAGCAGCCCCACGGTGGGGGGCACAGATACGCAGTATTTT.

This clonotype was seen a handful of times. The chain uses TRBV20-1 and TRBJ2-3, with 11 bases that match TRBD2. CDR3 length: 13 amino acids. V gave up 3 bases and J gave up 8 bases; unmatched junction bases: 4. Germline values: CDR1 DFQATT, CDR2 SNEGSKA (reference sequence). CDR3 amino acids: CSARALAGATQYF. The CDR3 DNA sequence: TGCAGTGCTAGGGCACTAGCGGGGGCTACGCAGTATTTT.

This rearrangement joins TRBV6-2 or TRBV6-3 to TRBJ2-7; D is undetermined. V dropped 7 bases and J dropped 4 bases, with 11 bases sitting between them. The germline gives CDR1 MNHEY, CDR2 SVGEGT. This CDR3 is 12 amino acids long. The CDR3 loop reads CASTSVIYEQYF. The DNA of the CDR3 is TGTGCCAGCACTTCCGTAATTTACGAGCAGTACTTC.

This clonotype was counted ten times or more. This chain links TRBV12-3 or TRBV12-4 with TRBJ1-2; D gene unclear. CDR3 length: 13 residues. V was pared by 7 bases and J by 8 bases, with 17 bases between. CDR3 loop: CASILGPGKGYTF. CDR3 nucleotides: TGTGCCAGCATCCTAGGGCCGGGGAAGGGCTACACCTTC.

This chain links TRBV5-6 with TRBJ2-7, with TRBD1 matching over 10 bases. Germline CDR1 SGHDT, CDR2 YYEEEE. V was pared by 1 base and J by 4 bases, with 8 bases of the junction left unmatched. The CDR3 extends over 16 amino acids. CDR3 residues: CASSLYSGTGAYEQYF. In DNA, the CDR3 is TGTGCCAGCAGCTTGTACTCCGGGACAGGGGCTTACGAGCAGTACTTC.